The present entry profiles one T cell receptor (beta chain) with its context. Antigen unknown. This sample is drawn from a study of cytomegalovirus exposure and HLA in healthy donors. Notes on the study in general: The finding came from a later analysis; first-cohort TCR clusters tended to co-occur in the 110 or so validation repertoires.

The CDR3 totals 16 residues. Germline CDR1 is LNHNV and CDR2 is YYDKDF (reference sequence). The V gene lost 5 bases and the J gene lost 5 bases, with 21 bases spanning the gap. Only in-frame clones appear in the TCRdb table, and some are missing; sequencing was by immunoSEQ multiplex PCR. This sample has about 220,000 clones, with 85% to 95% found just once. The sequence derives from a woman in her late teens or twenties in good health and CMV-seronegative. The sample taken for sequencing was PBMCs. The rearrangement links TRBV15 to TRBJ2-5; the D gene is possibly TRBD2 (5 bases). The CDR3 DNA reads TGTGCCACCAGCGTCCGTGCAGGCCTTGGGGAGGAGACCCAGTACTTC. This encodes CATSVRAGLGEETQYF.